This T cell receptor (beta chain) originates from a study of blood T cell repertoires in COVID-19. Overall study: Italy, Spain and the United States were the sources of the convalescent and acute COVID-19 samples. PBMCs, B-cell-depleted T cells, or T cells provided the cDNA or gDNA that made up the material.

Trimming removed 5 bases from V and 2 bases from J, with 10 bases in between. The V gene's germline CDR1 is MNHEY and CDR2 SMNVEV (reference sequence). This CDR3 is 13 amino acids long. How the authors handled the data: Scientists estimated how many nucleated cells there were by amplifying reference gene primers. Here immunoSEQ multiplex PCR was the method, and the copy in TCRdb shows in-frame clones only, minus some. Clone size and V and J calls were adopted from that table, with D and trimming inferred from the DNA. The repertoire includes just under 80,000 clones, 84% of them detected once, and around 11% sits in the top ten.

Input material: peripheral blood. V usage is TRBV27 and J usage is TRBJ2-7; possibly TRBD2 for D (6 bases). This sequence was found in a human donor in a cohort sampled during active COVID-19. DNA for the CDR3: TGTGCCAGCAGTCGTTGGGGGGCCTACGAGCAGTACTTC. Its protein is CASSRWGAYEQYF.